The 3 T cell receptor beta chains below were found in one sample sequenced in a study of monozygotic twins with inflammatory bowel disease. TCRdb reworked the 5' RACE reads into one entry per CDR3 protein, no DNA. This sample's table reports 310,000 or so distinct CDR3 sequences. What was sequenced was blood. Receptors originate from a human donor with ulcerative colitis or Crohn's disease, or a healthy co-twin of an affected twin (not recorded which).

This sequence joins TRBV6-1 and TRBJ2-2. Per the germline V gene, CDR1 is MNHNS and CDR2 is SASEGT. The CDR3 contains 12 residues. CDR3: CASNRVAGEPFF.

The CDR3 loop is CAWSRSENTEAFF. The chain combines TRBV30 with TRBJ1-1. The germline V gene has CDR1 GTSNPN and CDR2 SVGIG (reference sequence). This CDR3 spans 13 amino acids.

The V gene is TRBV6-1, the J gene TRBJ1-2. The CDR3 totals 15 residues. Germline CDR1 and CDR2: MNHNS and SASEGT. CDR3 region: CASSLIAGPTDGYTF.